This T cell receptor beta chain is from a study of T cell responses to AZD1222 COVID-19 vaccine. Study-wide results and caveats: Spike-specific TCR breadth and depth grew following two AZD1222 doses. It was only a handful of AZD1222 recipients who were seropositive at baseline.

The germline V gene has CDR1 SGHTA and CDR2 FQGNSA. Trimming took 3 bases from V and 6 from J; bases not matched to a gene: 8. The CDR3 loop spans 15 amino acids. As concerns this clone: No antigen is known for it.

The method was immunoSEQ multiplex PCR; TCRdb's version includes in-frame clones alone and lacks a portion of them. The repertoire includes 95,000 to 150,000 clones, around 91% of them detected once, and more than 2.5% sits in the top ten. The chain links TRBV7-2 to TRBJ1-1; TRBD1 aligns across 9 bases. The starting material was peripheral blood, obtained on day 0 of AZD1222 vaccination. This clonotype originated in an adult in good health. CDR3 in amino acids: CASSLIMDRGPEAFF. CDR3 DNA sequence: TGTGCCAGCAGCTTGATAATGGACAGGGGCCCTGAAGCTTTCTTT.